This T cell receptor beta chain was retrieved from a study of T cell repertoires in cytomegalovirus infection. At the level of the study: Signatures in public TCR beta sequences pointed to both CMV infection and matching HLA type. Overall study findings and caveats: Of the TCR beta families, the public ones yielded a cumulative frequency that identified carriers of CMV plus the relevant HLA. The study found HLA-C-restricted CMV-specific TCR beta clonotypes dominating the ex vivo response.

This clonotype turned up a few times. The antigen is unknown. TCRdb passed the reads through MiXCR, listing each CDR3 protein once. The sample has around 530,000 distinct CDR3 sequences; more than 25% are singletons. The sample was PBMCs. This TCR was sampled from a human donor in good health (CMV status not recorded). Some clones in this sample may be carry-over from other donors' samples.

CDR3: CASSFAPQRSYNSPLHF. CDR3 DNA: TGTGCCAGCAGCTTCGCCCCGCAGAGGTCCTATAATTCACCCCTCCACTTT. The rearrangement joins TRBV7-2 to TRBJ1-6, with D hard to call. V was clipped by 3 bases and J by 1 base, with 13 bases between them. There are 17 residues in the CDR3. The germline V gene has CDR1 SGHTA and CDR2 FQGNSA.